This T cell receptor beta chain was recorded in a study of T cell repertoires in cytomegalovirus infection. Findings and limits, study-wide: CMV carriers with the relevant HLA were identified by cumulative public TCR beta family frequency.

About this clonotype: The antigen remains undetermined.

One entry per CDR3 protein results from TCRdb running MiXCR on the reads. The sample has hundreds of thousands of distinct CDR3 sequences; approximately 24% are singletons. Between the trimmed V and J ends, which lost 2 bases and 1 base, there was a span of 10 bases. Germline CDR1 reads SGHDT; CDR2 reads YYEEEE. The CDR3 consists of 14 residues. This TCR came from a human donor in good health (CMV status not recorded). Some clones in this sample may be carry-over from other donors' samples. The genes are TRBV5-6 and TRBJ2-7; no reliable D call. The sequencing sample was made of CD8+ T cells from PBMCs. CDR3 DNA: TGTGCCAGCAGCTTCCGGGTCGCTTCCTACGAGCAGTACGTC. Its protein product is CASSFRVASYEQYV.